These T cell receptor beta chains were read from a single sample in a study of immune evolution from preneoplasia to lung adenocarcinoma. The repertoire was sequenced with immunoSEQ multiplex PCR; TCRdb's copy has only in-frame clones and lacks some. The table records over 3,500 clones, approximately 85% of them present only once. The sample consisted of FFPE invasive lung adenocarcinoma tissue. All receptors come from a person in their fifties with lung adenocarcinoma. Both conserved end residues are part of each CDR3. A D gene is named only where the DNA matches it firmly. Clone size is given for some rows only: seen once, a few or many times, or a class if the clone is expanded.

v_call	clone_size	j_call	d_call	cdr3_nt	cdr3_aa
TRBV6-5	-	TRBJ1-3	-	TGTGCCAGCAGTTACTCGGTATTCGACTCTGGAAACACCATATATTTT	CASSYSVFDSGNTIYF
TRBV6-1	-	TRBJ1-5	-	TGTGCCAGCAGTGAAACGGGAATTCAGCCCCAGCATTTT	CASSETGIQPQHF
TRBV6-6	-	TRBJ1-4	-	TGTGCCAGCACCCTAGGGTCCCTGGGGGAAAAACTGTTTTTT	CASTLGSLGEKLFF
TRBV29-1	-	TRBJ2-3	-	TGCAGCGTTGTTCGGACAGAAGATACGCAGTATTTT	CSVVRTEDTQYF
TRBV27	-	TRBJ1-5	-	TGTGCCAGCAGTTTGGATTGGGACAACAATCAGCCCCAGCATTTT	CASSLDWDNNQPQHF
TRBV9	-	TRBJ2-2	TRBD2	TGTGCCAGCAGCGTAGAAAGTCGGCTAGCGGGGGGAAACACCGGGGAGCTGTTTTTT	CASSVESRLAGGNTGELFF
TRBV9	-	TRBJ1-4	-	TGTGCCAGCAGCCCCTCGGGAGCTACTGGGGAAAAACTGTTTTTT	CASSPSGATGEKLFF
TRBV30	-	TRBJ1-1	-	TGTGCCTGGAGTGTTTTAGGGCGCACTGAAGCTTTCTTT	CAWSVLGRTEAFF
TRBV30	-	TRBJ1-4	TRBD1	TGTGCCGTACAGGGGAATAATGAAAAACTGTTTTTT	CAVQGNNEKLFF
TRBV7-6	once	TRBJ1-5	-	TGTGCCAGCAGCCTCACAGCTGATCAGCCCCAGCATTTT	CASSLTADQPQHF
TRBV7-8	-	TRBJ2-2	TRBD1	TGTGCCAGCAGCCCGTGGGGACAGGAAAACACCGGGGAGCTGTTTTTT	CASSPWGQENTGELFF
TRBV29-1	-	TRBJ1-2	-	TGCAGCGTTGACAGGGACTATGGCTACACCTTC	CSVDRDYGYTF
TRBV9	-	TRBJ2-3	-	TGTGCCAGCAGCGTAGACAGGGAAGGAACGCAGTATTTT	CASSVDREGTQYF
TRBV27	-	TRBJ1-5	TRBD1	TGTGCCAGCAGTTTATGGACAGGGGGAGGTCAGCCCCAGCATTTT	CASSLWTGGGQPQHF
TRBV5-1	once	TRBJ2-7	TRBD2	TGCGCCAGCAGCCAGAGGACTAGCGGGACTCTCTACGAGCAGTACTTC	CASSQRTSGTLYEQYF
TRBV7-9	once	TRBJ2-1	TRBD1	TGTGCCAGCAGCTCCGGGACAGGGTCGTTCGGTGAGCAGTTCTTC	CASSSGTGSFGEQFF
TRBV11-3	once	TRBJ2-1	-	TGTGCCAGCAGCTTATCGTCTCGGAGCGAGCAGTTCTTC	CASSLSSRSEQFF
TRBV5-6	-	TRBJ1-2	-	TGTGCCAGCAGCCCTGGGCTCCAGGGGAACTATGGCTACACCTTC	CASSPGLQGNYGYTF
TRBV5-6	-	TRBJ1-3	-	TGTGCCAGCAGCTTGGGAGGACCCTCGACGAGCTCTGGAAACACCATATATTTT	CASSLGGPSTSSGNTIYF
TRBV4-2	-	TRBJ1-6	-	TGTGCCAGCAGCCAAGACGGCACCAGACTCTCACCCCTCCACTTT	CASSQDGTRLSPLHF
TRBV29-1	-	TRBJ2-2	TRBD1	TGCAGCGTTGGGGACAGACTGAACACCGGGGAGCTGTTTTTT	CSVGDRLNTGELFF
TRBV7-9	-	TRBJ2-7	TRBD2	TGTGCCAGCAGCCCGGCCGGCGGGGGGGCGGTCCAGTACGAGCAGTACTTC	CASSPAGGGAVQYEQYF
TRBV5-1	-	TRBJ2-7	-	TGCGCCAGCAGCTTGGTAGGTGGCAGTGCCTACGAGCAGTACTTC	CASSLVGGSAYEQYF
TRBV28	-	TRBJ2-3	TRBD1	TGTGCCAGCAGTGGCGAGGACAGGGGGCGATCTGATACGCAGTATTTT	CASSGEDRGRSDTQYF
TRBV6-1	-	TRBJ2-7	-	TGTGCCAGCAGTCTCAGCAGGGTGAGCTCCTACGAGCAGTACTTC	CASSLSRVSSYEQYF
TRBV11-2	-	TRBJ2-1	-	TGTGCCAGCAGCCTGATGGGCAATGAGCAGTTCTTC	CASSLMGNEQFF
TRBV10-3	-	TRBJ1-2	-	TGTGCCATCAGCTCCAAGGCGTCTAACTATGGCTACACCTTC	CAISSKASNYGYTF
TRBV30	-	TRBJ2-2	-	TGTGCCTGGAGTCTACCAGGGGCCGGGGAGCTGTTTTTT	CAWSLPGAGELFF
TRBV18	-	TRBJ2-3	TRBD1	TGTGCCAGCTCACCACCCGGGACAGGGAGAGATACGCAGTATTTT	CASSPPGTGRDTQYF
TRBV19	-	TRBJ1-2	-	TGTGCCAGTCTTCTCGCCGGGAAACCTTATGGCTACACCTTC	CASLLAGKPYGYTF
TRBV28	few	TRBJ1-2	-	TGTGCCAGCAGTCGCCGGCGTTCCTATGGCTACACCTTC	CASSRRRSYGYTF
TRBV5-5	-	TRBJ1-5	-	TGTGCCAGCAGCTTGAGATTCGGAAACAATCAGCCCCAGCATTTT	CASSLRFGNNQPQHF
TRBV19	-	TRBJ2-5	-	TGTGCCAGTAGTAAATCCAGGGTCCAAGAGACCCAGTACTTC	CASSKSRVQETQYF
TRBV30	-	TRBJ1-6	TRBD1	TGTGCCTGGAGTGGGGGGGCAGGGGGTTCACCCCTCCACTTT	CAWSGGAGGSPLHF
TRBV29-1	-	TRBJ1-1	-	TGCAGCGTTGCTGAAGCTTTCTTT	CSVAEAFF
TRBV4-1	-	TRBJ1-2	TRBD1	TGCGCCAGCAGCCAATCCATGAATTGGGACAGCTCCTTAGGGGGCTACACCTTC	CASSQSMNWDSSLGGYTF
TRBV4-1	-	TRBJ2-7	TRBD2	TGCGCCAGCAGCCTGATAGCGGGAGCCCTCCACGAGCAGTACTTC	CASSLIAGALHEQYF